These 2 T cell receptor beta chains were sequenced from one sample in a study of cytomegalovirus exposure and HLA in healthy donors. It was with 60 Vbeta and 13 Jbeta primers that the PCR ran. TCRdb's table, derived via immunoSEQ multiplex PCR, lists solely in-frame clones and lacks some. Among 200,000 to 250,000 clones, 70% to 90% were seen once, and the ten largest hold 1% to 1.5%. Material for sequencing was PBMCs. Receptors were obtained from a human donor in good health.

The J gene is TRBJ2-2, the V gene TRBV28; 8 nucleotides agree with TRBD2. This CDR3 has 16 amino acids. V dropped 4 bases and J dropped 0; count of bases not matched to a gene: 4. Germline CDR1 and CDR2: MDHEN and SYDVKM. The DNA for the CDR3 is TGTGCCAGCAGTTCTACTAGCGGACCGAACACCGGGGAGCTGTTTTTT. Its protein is CASSSTSGPNTGELFF. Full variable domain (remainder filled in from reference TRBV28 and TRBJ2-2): DVKVTQSSRYLVKRTGEKVFLECVQDMDHENMFWYRQDPGLGLRLIYFSYDVKMKEKGDIPEGYSVSREKKERFSLILESASTNQTSMYLCASSSTSGPNTGELFFGEGSRLTVL.

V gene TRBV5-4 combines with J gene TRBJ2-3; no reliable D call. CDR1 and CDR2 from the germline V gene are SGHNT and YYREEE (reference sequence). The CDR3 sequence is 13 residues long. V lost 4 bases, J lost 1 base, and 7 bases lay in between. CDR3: CASSTTGTDTQYF. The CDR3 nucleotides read TGTGCCAGCAGCACGACTGGCACAGATACGCAGTATTTT.